These 6 T cell receptor beta chains were sequenced from one sample in a study of shared clonotypes between healthy human individuals. TCRdb's copy holds only in-frame clones and misses some; the assay was immunoSEQ multiplex PCR. Found here are 1,400,000 or so clones, approximately 98.5% of them singletons; the top ten hold approximately 0.4%. Sample: naive CD4+ T cells sorted from blood. Subset defined: CD45RA+ positively selected. All receptors derive from a man aged 30 to 45 in good health.

The genes are TRBV6-5 and TRBJ2-5; possible D gene TRBD2, 6 bases. The germline V gene has CDR1 MNHEY and CDR2 SVGAGI. The length of the CDR3 is 15 residues. V lost 7 bases and J 3 bases, leaving 18 bases between the germline ends. This CDR3 reads CASTSWSGVEETQYF. Written as DNA, the CDR3 is TGTGCCAGCACCTCGTGGTCGGGGGTTGAAGAGACCCAGTACTTC.

The chain carries TRBV4-1 and TRBJ1-5; no clear D gene. CDR1 and CDR2 (germline): MGHRA, YSYEKL. V was shortened by 4 bases and J by 7 bases, with 14 bases between the two germline ends. The CDR3 loop spans 14 amino acids. The CDR3 spells CASSRTLGRQPQHF. The CDR3 bases are TGCGCCAGCAGCCGAACCCTAGGACGACAGCCCCAGCATTTT.

The V call is TRBV7-9, the J call TRBJ2-3; TRBD2 matches 7 bases. The V and J ends lost 5 bases and 4 bases, in that order; junction bases with no gene match: 6. Germline V CDR1 and CDR2: SEHNR, FQNEAQ (reference sequence). The CDR3 contains 14 residues. The DNA for the CDR3 is TGTGCCAGCAGCCGAGGGAGGGGACCAGATACGCAGTATTTT. Protein sequence: CASSRGRGPDTQYF.

J is TRBJ1-4 and V is TRBV10-3; the D is unclear. Trimming left V 0 bases short and J 3 bases short, with 8 bases between. This CDR3 contains 15 residues. Germline V gene sequence: CDR1 ENHRY, CDR2 SYGVKD. CDR3 DNA: TGTGCCATCAGTGAGTCTGGGCTGGCTAATGAAAAACTGTTTTTT. Its translation: CAISESGLANEKLFF.

The V and J genes are TRBV15 and TRBJ2-5; TRBD2 aligns across 12 bases. After removal of 0 bases from V and 4 bases from J, the junction contained 12 bases not matched to a gene. This CDR3 contains 19 residues. Germline CDR1 LNHNV, CDR2 YYDKDF (reference sequence). The CDR3 protein is CATSRDTALAGGWAETQYF. CDR3 coding DNA: TGTGCCACCAGCAGAGATACTGCACTAGCGGGAGGATGGGCAGAGACCCAGTACTTC.

The chain links TRBV6-1 to TRBJ1-2, with D possibly being TRBD1 (5 bases). The CDR3 runs to 15 residues. Per the germline V gene, CDR1 is MNHNS and CDR2 is SASEGT. The V gene lost 5 bases and the J gene lost 4 bases, with 17 bases spanning the gap. CDR3 protein: CASSQGWGDFYGYTF. Written as DNA, the CDR3 is TGTGCCAGCAGTCAAGGGTGGGGGGACTTCTATGGCTACACCTTC.